This T cell receptor beta chain stems from a study of T cells in tuberculosis. V lost 6 bases, J lost 2 bases, and 17 bases lay in between. The germline CDR1 and CDR2 sequences are MDHEN and SYDVKM. The CDR3 is 15 amino acids. Time point defined: new active TB diagnosis, blood taken before or within 7 days of starting treatment. TCRdb's copy holds only in-frame clones and misses some; the assay was immunoSEQ multiplex PCR. The sample records some 49,000 clones, about 95% being singletons. Points on this clone: Its antigen is as yet unknown.

Points from the study as a whole: GEM motif frequencies gave 60% to 70% accuracy; the GMM repertoire gave approximately 90%.

The TCR sequence derives from an adult with tuberculosis. The V and J genes are TRBV28 and TRBJ2-7; D is possibly TRBD2 (6 bases). The source material was PBMCs, sampled at tuberculosis diagnosis. CDR3 amino acids: CASSLAASPPYEQYF. Here the CDR3 DNA reads TGTGCCAGCAGCTTAGCGGCTAGCCCTCCCTACGAGCAGTACTTC.